A single sample is the source of the 16 T cell receptor beta chains below, sequenced in a study of blood T cell repertoires in COVID-19. Data came from immunoSEQ multiplex PCR; TCRdb stores just in-frame clones and leaves some out. The profile shows roughly 170,000 clones, approximately 80% of them singletons. The sequenced sample consisted of peripheral blood. The source is a human donor in a cohort sampled during active COVID-19.

This clone is a singleton in its sample. The chain has TRBV3-1 (or the pseudogene TRBV3-2) and TRBJ2-5; possibly TRBD1 for D (6 bases). V was trimmed by 4 bases and J by 9 bases, leaving 12 bases between them. CDR3 size: 12 residues. Germline lookup yields CDR1 LGHDT and CDR2 YNNKEL (reference sequence). CDR3 DNA: TGTGCCAGCAGCCCCTTAGCAGGGGCCCAGTACTTC. Residues: CASSPLAGAQYF.

This chain uses TRBV12-3 or TRBV12-4 with TRBJ1-6; maybe TRBD1 (6 bases). Trimming took 7 bases from V and 7 from J, leaving 11 bases between them. CDR3 size: 13 residues. The chain's CDR3 is CASNQGRNSPLHF. CDR3 nucleotide sequence: TGTGCCAGCAATCAGGGGAGAAATTCACCCCTCCACTTT.

The chain carries TRBV12-5 and TRBJ2-3; D not certain. There are 14 residues in the CDR3. V lost 1 base to trimming and J lost 5 bases, with 10 bases between them. CDR1 LGHNT and CDR2 FRNRAP come from the germline V gene. The CDR3: CASGLGEPGDTQYF. The DNA of the CDR3 is TGTGCTAGTGGTTTGGGCGAACCCGGAGATACGCAGTATTTT. The full variable domain, rest sourced from reference TRBV12-5 and TRBJ2-3, is DARVTQTPRHKVTEMGQEVTMRCQPILGHNTVFWYRQTMMQGLELLAYFRNRAPLDDSGMPKDRFSAEMPDATLATLKIQPSEPRDSAVYFCASGLGEPGDTQYFGPGTRLTVL.

Here the CDR3 reads CASSATSGGFNEQFF. As DNA, the CDR3 is TGTGCCAGCAGCGCGACTAGCGGGGGTTTTAATGAGCAGTTCTTC. This chain links TRBV5-6 with TRBJ2-1; TRBD2 matches at 12 bases. This CDR3 region has 15 residues. Trimming removed 4 bases from V and 7 bases from J; junction bases left unmatched: 6. Germline V CDR1 and CDR2: SGHDT, YYEEEE.

The chain recombines TRBV7-2 with TRBJ2-3, with a tentative D call TRBD2 (5 bases). This CDR3 spans 16 amino acids. Trimming took off 5 bases at V and 2 bases at J, with 17 bases between the two ends. Germline V gene lookup returns CDR1 SGHTA and CDR2 FQGNSA. The CDR3 region has the DNA TGTGCCAGCAGCCCGGCATGGACTCGAACCACAGATACGCAGTATTTT. Translating gives CASSPAWTRTTDTQYF.

V usage is TRBV5-4 and J usage is TRBJ1-2, with 9 bases fitting TRBD1. Germline assignment: CDR1 SGHNT and CDR2 YYREEE (reference sequence). This CDR3 is 16 amino acids long. The trim removed 2 bases at V and 5 bases at J, leaving 10 bases unmatched. This chain's CDR3 is CASSLLSGQGNYGYTF. The CDR3 nucleotides are TGTGCCAGCAGCTTACTCTCGGGACAGGGAAATTATGGCTACACCTTC.

This clone has just a few counts. The chain recombines TRBV12-3 or TRBV12-4 with TRBJ2-1; no reliable D call. This CDR3 has 10 residues. V lost 8 bases, J lost 5 bases, and 4 bases lay in between. For the CDR3, the DNA is TGTGCCAGCGGCAACAATGAGCAGTTCTTC. Translated: CASGNNEQFF.

The rearrangement joins TRBV15 to TRBJ2-7; D might be TRBD1 (5 bases). CDR3 size: 13 residues. V was trimmed by 2 bases and J by 4 bases, leaving 9 bases between them. CDR1 is LNHNV, CDR2 YYDKDF, per germline (reference sequence). In DNA, the CDR3 is TGTGCCACCAGCAGAATGGCAGGGTACGAGCAGTACTTC. It encodes CATSRMAGYEQYF.

This chain uses TRBV28 with TRBJ2-3, with TRBD2 identical over 12 bases. The trim removed 6 bases at V and 3 bases at J, leaving 10 bases unmatched. This CDR3 region has 17 residues. Germline loops: CDR1 MDHEN, CDR2 SYDVKM. The CDR3 reads CASSPRTSGVLTDTQYF. The DNA of the CDR3 is TGTGCCAGCAGCCCTCGGACTAGCGGGGTGTTGACAGATACGCAGTATTTT.

V and J are TRBV6-6 and TRBJ2-2, with D tentatively TRBD1 (5 bases). The CDR3 has 14 amino acids. The V gene lost 1 base and the J gene lost 8 bases, with 11 bases spanning the gap. CDR1 MNHNY and CDR2 SVGAGI come from the germline V gene (reference sequence). The CDR3 here is CASSYYRTRGELFF. In nucleotides, the CDR3 is TGTGCCAGCAGTTACTACCGGACACGTGGGGAGCTGTTTTTT.

This rearrangement joins TRBV7-8 to TRBJ2-1, with 16 positions matching TRBD2. The CDR3 extends over 15 amino acids. The V and J ends lost 4 bases and 15 bases, in that order; junction bases with no gene match: 9. Germline CDR1 is SGHVS and CDR2 is FQNEAQ. The CDR3 loop reads CASSSGTSGGALRFF. CDR3 nucleotides: TGTGCCAGCAGCTCCGGGACTAGCGGGGGGGCCTTGCGGTTCTTC.

The rearrangement links TRBV5-1 to TRBJ2-5; D is unclear. V shed 6 bases and J shed 1 base, with 13 bases lying between them. The CDR3 covers 14 residues. Germline V lookup: CDR1 SGHRS, CDR2 YFSETQ. The CDR3 sequence is CASTFTVSQETQYF. CDR3 bases: TGCGCCAGCACCTTTACAGTGTCCCAAGAGACCCAGTACTTC. Complete variable domain (other parts from reference TRBV5-1 and TRBJ2-5): KAGVTQTPRYLIKTRGQQVTLSCSPISGHRSVSWYQQTPGQGLQFLFEYFSETQRNKGNFPGRFSGRQFSNSRSEMNVSTLELGDSALYLCASTFTVSQETQYFGPGTRLLVL.

The CDR3 DNA sequence: TGTGCCAGCAGCTTACAGCGAACGACCTCTGAGCAGTACTTC. This codes for CASSLQRTTSEQYF. This chain joins TRBV7-2 and TRBJ2-7; D is unclear. The V end lost 2 bases, the J end lost 7 bases, and 15 bases lay between the germline ends. The CDR3 is made up of 14 amino acids. Per the germline V gene, CDR1 is SGHTA and CDR2 is FQGNSA.

This clone has just one count. This chain connects TRBV3-1 (or the pseudogene TRBV3-2) to TRBJ1-2, with D tentatively TRBD1 (6 bases). The CDR3 runs to 15 residues. The germline V gene has CDR1 LGHDT and CDR2 YNNKEL (reference sequence). V dropped 0 bases and J dropped 4 bases, with 12 bases sitting between them. CDR3 in amino acids: CASSQDSGGTYGYTF. The CDR3 nucleotides read TGTGCCAGCAGCCAAGATTCGGGGGGCACCTATGGCTACACCTTC.

The chain combines TRBV5-6 with TRBJ1-6; D is uncertain. Trimming removed 2 bases at V and 9 bases at J, with 9 bases between. The CDR3 consists of 13 residues. Germline values: CDR1 SGHDT, CDR2 YYEEEE. DNA of the CDR3: TGTGCCAGCAGCTTTGTTTTCGGTTCACCCCTCCACTTT. It specifies CASSFVFGSPLHF. The full variable domain, its missing parts supplied by reference TRBV5-6 and TRBJ1-6, is DAGVTQSPTHLIKTRGQQVTLRCSPKSGHDTVSWYQQALGQGPQFIFQYYEEEERQRGNFPDRFSGHQFPNYSSELNVNALLLGDSALYLCASSFVFGSPLHFGNGTRLTVT.

The chain recombines TRBV6-5 with TRBJ1-1; D is unclear. The CDR3 is 15 residues long. The germline gives CDR1 MNHEY, CDR2 SVGAGI. Trimming removed 6 bases from V and 2 bases from J, with 16 bases in between. The CDR3 here is CASRPGEGVNTEAFF. The CDR3 DNA follows: TGTGCCAGCAGGCCAGGTGAGGGCGTCAACACTGAAGCTTTCTTT.